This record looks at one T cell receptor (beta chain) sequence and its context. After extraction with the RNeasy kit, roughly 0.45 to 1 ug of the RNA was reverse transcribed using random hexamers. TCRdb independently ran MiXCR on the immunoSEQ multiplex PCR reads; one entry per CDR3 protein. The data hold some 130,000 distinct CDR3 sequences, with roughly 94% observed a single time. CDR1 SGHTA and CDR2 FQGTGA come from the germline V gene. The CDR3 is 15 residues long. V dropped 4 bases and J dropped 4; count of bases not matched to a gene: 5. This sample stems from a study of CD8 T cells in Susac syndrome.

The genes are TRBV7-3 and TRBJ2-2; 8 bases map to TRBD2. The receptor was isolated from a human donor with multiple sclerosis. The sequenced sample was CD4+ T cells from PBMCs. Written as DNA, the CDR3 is TGTGCCAGCAGCTCCAGGACTAGCCCCACCGGGGAGCTGTTTTTT. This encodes CASSSRTSPTGELFF.